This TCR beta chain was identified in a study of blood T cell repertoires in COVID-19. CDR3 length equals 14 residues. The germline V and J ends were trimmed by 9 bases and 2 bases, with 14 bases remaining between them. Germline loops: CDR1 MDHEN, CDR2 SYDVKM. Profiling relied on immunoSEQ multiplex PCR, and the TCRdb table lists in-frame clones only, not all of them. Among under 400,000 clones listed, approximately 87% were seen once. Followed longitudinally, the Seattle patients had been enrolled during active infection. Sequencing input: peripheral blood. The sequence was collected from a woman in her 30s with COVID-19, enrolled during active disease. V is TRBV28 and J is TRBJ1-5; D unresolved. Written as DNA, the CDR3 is TGTGCCAGTACCGGAAGCGGGGGCAATCAGCCCCAGCATTTT. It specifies CASTGSGGNQPQHF.